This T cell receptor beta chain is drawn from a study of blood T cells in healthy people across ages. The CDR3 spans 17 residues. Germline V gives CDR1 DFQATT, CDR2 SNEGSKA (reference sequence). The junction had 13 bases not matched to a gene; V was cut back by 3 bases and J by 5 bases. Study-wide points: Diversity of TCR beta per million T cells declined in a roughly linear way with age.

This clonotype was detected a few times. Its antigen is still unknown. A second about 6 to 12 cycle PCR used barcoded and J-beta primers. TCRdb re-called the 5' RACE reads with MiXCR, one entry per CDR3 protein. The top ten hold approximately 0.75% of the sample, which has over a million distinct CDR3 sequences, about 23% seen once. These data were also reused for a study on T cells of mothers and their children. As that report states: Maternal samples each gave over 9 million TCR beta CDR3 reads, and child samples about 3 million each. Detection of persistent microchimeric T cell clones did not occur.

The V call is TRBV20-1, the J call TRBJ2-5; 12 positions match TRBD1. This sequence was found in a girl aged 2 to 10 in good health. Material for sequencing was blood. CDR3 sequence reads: CSARATGTGGERETQYF. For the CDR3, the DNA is TGCAGTGCTAGGGCTACCGGGACAGGGGGCGAGAGGGAGACCCAGTACTTC.